A single sample gave rise to the 29 T cell receptor beta chains below, sequenced in a study of PD-1 blockade in classical Hodgkin lymphoma. In every patient, relapse followed autologous stem cell transplantation, while exposure to brentuximab vedotin differed. Isolation of CD4+ T cells from thawed PBMCs was performed by magnetic negative selection. The data were produced by immunoSEQ multiplex PCR, yet TCRdb's version contains in-frame clones alone and is incomplete. This sample has roughly 900 clones, with nearly 90% found just once. The sample in question was CD4+ T cells from blood, obtained at baseline. The receptor set was obtained from a human donor with classical Hodgkin lymphoma.

CDR3 sequence (DNA): TGTGCCAGCAGTGACACAGGGGGTTATGGCTACACCTTC. Its translation: CASSDTGGYGYTF. The chain joins TRBV6-5 to TRBJ1-2; 8 bases fit TRBD1. In germline, CDR1 is MNHEY, CDR2 SVGAGI. The CDR3 is 13 residues long. Losses at the gene ends were 5 bases for V and 5 bases for J; bases not matched to a gene: 4.

CDR3 coding DNA: TGCGCCAGCAAAGGACAGGGGGGTTCCTACGAGCAGTACTTC. It encodes CASKGQGGSYEQYF. The chain is built from TRBV10-2 and TRBJ2-7; 10 bases line up with TRBD1. Per germline, CDR1 WSHSY and CDR2 SAAADI. This CDR3 region has 14 residues. The trim removed 7 bases at V and 1 base at J, leaving 4 bases unmatched.

The chain combines TRBV2 with TRBJ2-1, with TRBD1 as a possible D gene (5 bases). Trimming stripped 3 bases from V and 10 bases from J, with 7 bases between. The CDR3 totals 11 residues. Germline lookup yields CDR1 SNHLY and CDR2 FYNNEI. As DNA, the CDR3 is TGTGCCAGCAGTGACTGGACAGAGCAGTTCTTC. Its translation is CASSDWTEQFF.

The CDR3 sequence is CASSSQNTEAFF. The CDR3 bases are TGTGCCAGCAGCTCACAGAACACTGAAGCTTTCTTT. The V gene is TRBV5-4, the J gene TRBJ1-1, with no clear D. The germline V and J ends were trimmed by 3 bases and 1 base, with 4 bases remaining between them. CDR3 length equals 12 residues. Germline lookup yields CDR1 SGHNT and CDR2 YYREEE (reference sequence).

The genes are TRBV2 and TRBJ2-1; 7 bases are shared with TRBD1. CDR1 is SNHLY and CDR2 is FYNNEI in the germline V gene. The CDR3 covers 13 residues. V dropped 6 bases and J dropped 4; count of bases not matched to a gene: 3. This CDR3 reads CASRWTGYNEQFF. CDR3 coding DNA: TGTGCCAGCAGATGGACAGGATACAATGAGCAGTTCTTC.

CDR3: CSVARQGHSYNEQFF. The CDR3 nucleotides are TGCAGCGTAGCTAGACAGGGACACTCCTACAATGAGCAGTTCTTC. The rearrangement joins TRBV29-1 to TRBJ2-1; TRBD1 agrees at 7 bases. Germline V gene data show CDR1 as SQVTM and CDR2 as ANQGSEA. V gave up 6 bases and J gave up 0 bases; unmatched junction bases: 8. This CDR3 has 15 residues.

The V and J genes are TRBV7-9 and TRBJ1-4, with 9 nucleotides matching TRBD1. In germline, CDR1 is SEHNR, CDR2 FQNEAQ (reference sequence). This CDR3 has 16 residues. With 1 base clipped from V and 8 bases from J, the junction kept 8 bases outside the gene matches. CDR3 sequence reads: CASSLEALGTGEKLFF. Written as DNA, the CDR3 is TGTGCCAGCAGCTTAGAAGCCCTCGGGACAGGGGAAAAACTGTTTTTT.

This sequence joins TRBV6-5 and TRBJ1-2; 9 bases line up with TRBD1. CDR3 length equals 13 residues. V lost 8 bases, J lost 8 bases, and 9 bases stayed unmatched. Germline V gene data show CDR1 as MNHEY and CDR2 as SVGAGI. The CDR3 bases are TGTGCCAGCCTATCGGGACAGGGTAGAGGCTACACCTTC. Amino acid sequence: CASLSGQGRGYTF.

The chain uses TRBV7-3 and TRBJ2-3, with D perhaps matching TRBD2 (6 bases). The V and J ends lost 6 bases and 2 bases respectively, with 18 bases between them. The CDR3 is 16 amino acids. Per germline, CDR1 SGHTA and CDR2 FQGTGA. Here the CDR3 DNA reads TGTGCCAGCAGTTACGCAAGCGGGTCCGACACAGATACGCAGTATTTT. It translates to CASSYASGSDTDTQYF.

The V call is TRBV28, the J call TRBJ1-1; tentatively, D is TRBD1 (6 bases). Germline CDR1 MDHEN, CDR2 SYDVKM. The V gene lost 6 bases and the J gene lost 3 bases, with 11 bases spanning the gap. The CDR3 is 13 residues long. CDR3 protein: CASSRDIDTEAFF. DNA of the CDR3: TGTGCCAGCAGCCGGGACATCGACACTGAAGCTTTCTTT.

V and J are TRBV11-2 and TRBJ2-1; TRBD1 might be the D (6 bases). The CDR3 is 15 residues long. V lost 5 bases to trimming and J lost 4 bases, with 15 bases between them. Per the germline V gene, CDR1 is SGHAT and CDR2 is FQNNGV. CDR3 in amino acids: CASSLGGEGYNEQFF. The CDR3 bases are TGTGCCAGCAGCCTAGGGGGAGAGGGTTACAATGAGCAGTTCTTC.

This clone showed up just once. The V call is TRBV28, the J call TRBJ1-2; TRBD1 might be the D (5 bases). The germline V gene encodes CDR1 MDHEN and CDR2 SYDVKM. The CDR3 extends over 13 amino acids. V lost 3 bases to trimming and J lost 8 bases, with 13 bases between them. CDR3 coding DNA: TGTGCCAGCAGTTTGAATGGGGGGGTCGGCTACACCTTC. It encodes CASSLNGGVGYTF.

The rearrangement uses TRBV10-3 and TRBJ2-2, with 9 bases identical to TRBD2. After removal of 3 bases from V and 6 bases from J, the junction contained 2 bases not matched to a gene. The germline V gene has CDR1 ENHRY and CDR2 SYGVKD. The CDR3 is 14 amino acids. The CDR3 loop is CAISDAGGAGELFF. CDR3 bases: TGTGCCATCAGTGATGCGGGGGGGGCCGGGGAGCTGTTTTTT.

This chain uses TRBV19 with TRBJ2-3; 7 bases are a match to TRBD2. This CDR3 region has 18 residues. The germline CDR1 and CDR2 sequences are LNHDA and SQIVND (reference sequence). V trimming: 3 bases; J trimming: 4 bases; junction bases outside the gene matches: 16. CDR3 in DNA: TGTGCCAGTAGTATCTCAGCGGGACTACAGGTCGAAGCAGATACGCAGTATTTT. Translated, it gives CASSISAGLQVEADTQYF.

The J gene is TRBJ1-6, the V gene TRBV7-2; possible D gene TRBD1, 5 bases. The length of the CDR3 is 14 residues. Trimming took 3 bases from V and 10 from J, leaving 13 bases between them. Germline CDR1 SGHTA, CDR2 FQGNSA. CDR3 DNA sequence: TGTGCCAGCAGCTTGAAAGGGGCTGGGTCACCCCTCCACTTT. Its translation is CASSLKGAGSPLHF.

This chain links TRBV7-3 with TRBJ2-1, with D unclear. The CDR3 contains 15 residues. The germline CDR1 and CDR2 sequences are SGHTA and FQGTGA. Trimming cost V 6 bases and J 1 base, with 13 bases left between them. Here the CDR3 reads CASSLDGSSYNEQFF. The CDR3 bases are TGTGCCAGCAGTCTGGACGGTTCATCCTACAATGAGCAGTTCTTC.

V and J are TRBV2 and TRBJ1-4; perhaps TRBD1 as D (5 bases). The CDR3 spans 15 residues. Germline V gene sequence: CDR1 SNHLY, CDR2 FYNNEI. V was clipped by 7 bases and J by 4 bases, with 16 bases between them. The CDR3 DNA reads TGTGCCAGCACCCCAATGGGGGTGGATAATGAAAAACTGTTTTTT. It yields the protein CASTPMGVDNEKLFF.

The J gene is TRBJ1-4, the V gene TRBV2; 8 bases line up with TRBD1. The CDR3 spans 15 residues. V was pared by 4 bases and J by 3 bases, with 4 bases of the junction left unmatched. From germline, CDR1 is SNHLY and CDR2 FYNNEI. The CDR3 bases are TGTGCCAGCAGTGGGCAGGGGGCCGCTAATGAAAAACTGTTTTTT. As protein: CASSGQGAANEKLFF. Full variable domain (missing parts from reference TRBV2 and TRBJ1-4): EPEVTQTPSHQVTQMGQEVILRCVPISNHLYFYWYRQILGQKVEFLVSFYNNEISEKSEIFDDQFSVERPDGSNFTLKIRSTKLEDSAMYFCASSGQGAANEKLFFGSGTQLSVL.

This chain connects TRBV11-3 to TRBJ2-2; 7 bases agree with TRBD1. There are 13 residues in the CDR3. Germline lookup yields CDR1 SGHNT and CDR2 YENEEA. J lost 4 bases, V lost 4 bases, and 0 bases had no gene match. The CDR3 spells CASSSGGTGELFF. The CDR3 DNA reads TGTGCCAGCAGCTCAGGGGGCACCGGGGAGCTGTTTTTT.

The chain carries TRBV5-1 and TRBJ1-6; 7 nucleotides match TRBD1. V dropped 4 bases and J dropped 8; count of bases not matched to a gene: 9. There are 15 residues in the CDR3. Germline CDR1 is SGHRS and CDR2 is YFSETQ. The CDR3 protein is CASSDPGQQYSPLHF. As DNA, the CDR3 is TGCGCCAGCAGCGATCCGGGACAGCAATATTCACCCCTCCACTTT.

The chain joins TRBV29-1 to TRBJ2-1; D possibly corresponds to TRBD2 (6 bases). Germline V gene data show CDR1 as SQVTM and CDR2 as ANQGSEA. CDR3 length: 16 residues. Trimming took off 5 bases at V and 5 bases at J, with 22 bases between the two ends. The chain's CDR3 is CSVTGVGLAWHNEQFF. CDR3 coding DNA: TGCAGCGTTACGGGGGTAGGGCTAGCGTGGCACAATGAGCAGTTCTTC.

This chain uses TRBV6-1 with TRBJ1-4; 7 bases align to TRBD1. Germline V gene sequence: CDR1 MNHNS, CDR2 SASEGT. V trimming: 5 bases; J trimming: 3 bases; junction bases outside the gene matches: 6. The CDR3 runs 15 residues. CDR3 sequence reads: CASSPQGLANEKLFF. In DNA form, the CDR3 reads TGTGCCAGCAGTCCACAGGGGCTAGCTAATGAAAAACTGTTTTTT.

This rearrangement joins TRBV19 to TRBJ1-2; D remains unclear. Germline V gene sequence: CDR1 LNHDA, CDR2 SQIVND (reference sequence). V lost 6 bases and J lost 4, with 12 bases in between. CDR3 length equals 13 residues. In DNA form, the CDR3 reads TGTGCCAGTAGCCCGAGAGCCATCTATGGCTACACCTTC. This encodes CASSPRAIYGYTF.

The chain uses TRBV4-2 and TRBJ2-7, with 15 bases that match TRBD2. V lost 5 bases and J lost 7; bases outside the gene matches: 12. CDR1 is LGHNA, CDR2 YNFKEQ, per germline. The CDR3 length is 17 residues. This chain's CDR3 is CASSDPLGLAGGEEQYF. CDR3 bases: TGTGCCAGCAGCGACCCTCTGGGACTAGCGGGGGGAGAGGAGCAGTACTTC.

The V and J genes are TRBV25-1 and TRBJ1-2; D remains ambiguous. V lost 5 bases to trimming and J lost 8 bases, with 15 bases between them. The CDR3 consists of 13 residues. Germline loops: CDR1 MGHDK, CDR2 SYGVNS. CDR3 protein: CASSRDFHRGYTF. CDR3 DNA: TGTGCCAGCAGTCGGGATTTCCATCGGGGCTACACCTTC.

The chain combines TRBV19 with TRBJ1-6; a possible D gene is TRBD1 (5 bases). V gave up 3 bases and J gave up 8 bases, with 11 bases separating them. The CDR3 is 14 residues long. Germline V gene sequence: CDR1 LNHDA, CDR2 SQIVND (reference sequence). The CDR3 sequence: CASSMMPGDSPLHF. The CDR3 bases are TGTGCCAGTAGTATGATGCCGGGGGATTCACCCCTCCACTTT.

The chain links TRBV28 to TRBJ1-4; TRBD1 is a possible D gene (6 bases). The CDR3 sequence is 16 residues long. V shed 3 bases and J shed 0 bases, with 11 bases lying between them. Germline V lookup: CDR1 MDHEN, CDR2 SYDVKM. The CDR3 DNA reads TGTGCCAGCAGTTTTTTGGGGGCTGCAACTAATGAAAAACTGTTTTTT. Translating gives CASSFLGAATNEKLFF.

This chain joins TRBV10-3 and TRBJ2-3; 7 nucleotides match TRBD2. This CDR3 region has 15 residues. Trimming removed 6 bases from V and 4 bases from J; junction bases left unmatched: 10. CDR1 is ENHRY and CDR2 is SYGVKD in the germline V gene. The CDR3 DNA is TGTGCCATCAGGGTCGGGGGACTAAGGGCAGATACGCAGTATTTT. Its translation is CAIRVGGLRADTQYF.

The chain carries TRBV7-2 and TRBJ2-4; 8 bases are a match to TRBD2. The CDR3 has 16 residues. CDR1 and CDR2 from the germline V gene are SGHTA and FQGNSA. After removal of 2 bases from V and 0 bases from J, the junction contained 3 bases not matched to a gene. In DNA, the CDR3 is TGTGCCAGCAGCTTACACGGGGGGGTAGCCAAAAACATTCAGTACTTC. Encoded protein: CASSLHGGVAKNIQYF.